This T cell receptor beta chain was observed in a study of CD8+CD57+ T cells in acquired aplastic anemia. Study context: Sorted CD4+ and CD8+ cells gave an average of 3.2 ug of DNA. General observations from the study: Patients and controls turned out to have 25 to 35 CD8+ CDR3 sequences in common. CD8+ Simpson's diversity did not differ significantly between patients and controls.

This clonotype was counted once. Its cognate antigen is unknown. A much bigger clone sits one base away, suggesting this may be a read error. The template for TCR beta VDJ and CDR3 sequence profiling was genomic DNA. TCRdb re-called the reads through MiXCR, storing one row per CDR3 protein. The sample holds roughly 150,000 distinct CDR3 sequences; roughly 43% are singletons and the top ten take about 2.8%. Only patients with CD8+CD57+ cell expansion on flow cytometry were chosen for sequencing. Diagnosis of severe acquired aplastic anemia applied to all patients. This clonotype was sampled from a human donor with aplastic anemia. Sequenced material: sorted CD4+, CD8+, or CD8+CD57+ T cells (not recorded which) from PBMCs.

The CDR3: CATSRGEAQGATHEQYF. CDR3 coding DNA: TGTGCCACCAGCAGAGGGGAAGCGCAGGGGGCTACCCACGAGCAGTACTTC. The chain links TRBV15 to TRBJ2-7, with 8 positions matching TRBD1. Looked up from germline, CDR1 is LNHNV and CDR2 is YYDKDF (reference sequence). The CDR3 sequence is 17 residues long. J was trimmed by 5 bases and V by 1 base; bases with no gene match: 13.